One T cell receptor beta chain is described in this entry. This clone's antigen is unknown. It has no much larger one-base neighbor in the sample; base qualities were not kept. Within the sample, other DNA sequences also encode this same CDR3. This sample was included in a study of Ad26.COV2.S vaccination and SARS-CoV-2 variants (dated by TCRdb to the early 2020s). For the wider study: Vaccine-arm donors came from COV1001, a multicentre, randomized, double-blind, placebo-controlled phase I-IIa trial of Ad26.COV2.S in healthy adults. The TCR-sequenced set comprised about 30 samples: some 20 Ad26.COV2.S vaccine recipients, 5 placebo recipients and 8 SARS-CoV-2 convalescent individuals. The specificity and breadth of SARS-CoV-2-reactive T cell receptors after Ad26.COV2.S vaccination were assessed by TCRbeta repertoire sequencing. Investigators did not know the trial group allocation while performing experiments and assessing outcomes. Trial participants were randomized into five groups of five, in which low-dose or high-dose Ad26.COV2.S was given once or twice, or placebo was given on both occasions. Ad26.COV2.S was administered intramuscularly at 5 x 10^10 or 1 x 10^11 viral particles, either as a single shot or as two shots given 56 days apart. Study-wide findings and limitations: Comparing responses between vaccine doses or regimens was not something the study was powered to do. It was noted by the authors that total T cell responses may have been underestimated by the TCR breadth and depth analyses. Higher spike-specific TCR breadth was observed in Ad26.COV2.S recipients than in placebo recipients (P = 0.0014). After vaccination, spike-specific CD8+ and CD4+ T cell responses were reported to show substantial breadth. Vaccine and placebo recipients had comparable non-spike TCR breadth, which fits with the vaccine containing only spike.

The sample's treatment or condition label, decoded: approximately 18 received Ad26.COV2.S at low or high dose, single or two shots; 5 received placebo; per-sample allocation not given. Repertoires of vaccine and placebo recipients were sequenced from samples taken on day 63 after the first injection. Between 29 July and 7 August 2020, Cohort 1b enrolled about two dozen adults aged 18-55 years at one site in Boston, USA. As a vaccine, Ad26.COV2.S was a replication-incompetent adenovirus type 26 vector that expressed a prefusion-stabilized SARS-CoV-2 spike protein derived from the original Wuhan strain. TCRbeta CDR3 regions were sequenced with the immunoSEQ Assay. After extraction, genomic DNA underwent amplification by bias-controlled multiplex PCR, followed by high-throughput sequencing. In the source study's methods: To quantify the absolute abundance of every unique TCRbeta CDR3 region, sequences were collapsed and filtered. T cell fraction was estimated by normalizing TCRbeta template counts to usable DNA, which was measured by amplifying reference genes present in all nucleated cells. Repertoire TCRs were annotated as SARS-CoV-2-specific by exact matching of V gene, CDR3 amino acid sequence and J gene to a known reactive TCR set. The reference SARS-CoV-2 TCR set was obtained from MIRA and was filtered for enrichment in COVID-19-positive ImmuneCODE repertoires, whereby public or cross-reactive TCRs were removed. Drawing on the MIRA antigens, annotated TCRs were analysed further at the level of specific ORF or position within ORF. Breadth was defined as annotated unique rearrangements over total unique productive rearrangements; depth was the summed frequency of those rearrangements. TCR breadth was compared between groups using two-sided Wilcoxon rank-sum tests. The clones in this table, taken by TCRdb from immuneACCESS, are in-frame only. Not every clone is retained; where verified, under half of the shortfall comes from an unresolved V gene, and the cause of the rest is unknown. D and trimming were read from the DNA, whereas the V and J calls and clone size are those reported in that table. The sample table records around 300,000 clones; 88% of these occur just once. Around 6.6% of the sample is in the top ten clones.

The CDR3 runs 13 residues from the cysteine to the phenylalanine. Of the read, only the CDR3 DNA is kept; its 39 bases are in frame from base 1. V is cut back by 0 bases and J by 5 bases, with 3 bases in the junction unmatched. The germline V gene (reference sequence) yields GTSNPN for CDR1 and SVGIG for CDR2. Sample: peripheral blood, taken in a trial of Ad26.COV2.S vaccine versus placebo. The receptor's source is a person between 18 and 59 years old who received the Ad26.COV2.S COVID-19 vaccine or a placebo. The chain is assembled from TRBV30 and TRBJ1-2; TRBD1 lines up with 7 middle nucleotides. The bases are TGTGCCTGGAGTGTACAGGGGCCGTATGGCTACACCTTC. It is translated as CAWSVQGPYGYTF.